The entry that follows covers one T cell receptor (beta chain) sequence. Its antigen is as yet unknown. Vbeta (60) and Jbeta (13) primers were used in the PCR. TCRdb's copy holds only in-frame clones and misses some; the assay was immunoSEQ multiplex PCR. The repertoire includes approximately 180,000 clones, under 90% of them detected once, and 4% to 6% sits in the top ten. V lost 3 bases and J 7 bases, leaving 18 bases between the germline ends. CDR3 length equals 15 residues. The entry originates in a study of cytomegalovirus exposure and HLA in healthy donors. Study context: A data release that came early held approximately 85 million unique TCRs from HLA-typed donors. Study-wide findings and caveats: With DRB1 most and HLA-C fewest, TCR association rates differed between HLA loci in a later analysis.

The source is a man between 18 and 35 years old in good health and CMV-seronegative. The sequencing input was PBMCs. The chain joins TRBV23-1 to TRBJ1-2; a weak D match, TRBD1 (6 bases). TRBV23-1 has ORF status, its function being uncertain. DNA of the CDR3: TGCGCCAGCAGTCACAAACAGGGAACTCCAAGTGGCTACACCTTC. Amino acid sequence: CASSHKQGTPSGYTF.